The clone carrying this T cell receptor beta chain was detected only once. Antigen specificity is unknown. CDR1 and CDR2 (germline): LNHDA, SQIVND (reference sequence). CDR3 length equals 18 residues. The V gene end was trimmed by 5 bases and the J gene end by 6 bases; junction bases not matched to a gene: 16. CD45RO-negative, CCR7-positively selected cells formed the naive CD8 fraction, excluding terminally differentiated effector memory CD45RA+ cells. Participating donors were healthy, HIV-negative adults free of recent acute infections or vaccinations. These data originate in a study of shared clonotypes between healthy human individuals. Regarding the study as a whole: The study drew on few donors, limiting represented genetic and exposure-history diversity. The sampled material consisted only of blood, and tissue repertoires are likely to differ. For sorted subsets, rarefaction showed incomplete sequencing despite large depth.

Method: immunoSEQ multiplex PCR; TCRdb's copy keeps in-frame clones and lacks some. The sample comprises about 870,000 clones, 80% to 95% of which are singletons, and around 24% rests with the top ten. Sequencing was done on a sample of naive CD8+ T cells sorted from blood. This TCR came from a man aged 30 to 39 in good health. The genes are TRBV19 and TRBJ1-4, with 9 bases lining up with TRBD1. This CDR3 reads CASSPEGGQGRGYEKLFF. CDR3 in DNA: TGTGCCAGTAGTCCCGAAGGGGGACAGGGTCGGGGATATGAAAAACTGTTTTTT. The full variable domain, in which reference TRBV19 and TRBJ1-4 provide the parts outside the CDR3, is DGGITQSPKYLFRKEGQNVTLSCEQNLNHDAMYWYRQDPGQGLRLIYYSQIVNDFQKGDIAEGYSVSREKKESFPLTVTSAQKNPTAFYLCASSPEGGQGRGYEKLFFGSGTQLSVL.